The clone carrying this TCR beta chain showed up just once. Its antigen is unidentified. This sample is drawn from a study of neurological immune-mediated disorders. Input was more than 800,000 sorted T cells, either CD4+ or CD8+. The study, taken as a whole, reports: Subjects shared no identical expanded-clone CDR3 amino acid sequences, suggesting private TCR-beta repertoires in all groups. HTLV-1-associated myelopathy had the most TCR clonal expansion, whereas multiple sclerosis had the least (lower than in healthy controls).

Synthesis of cDNA was performed by 5'RACE using 10-nucleotide random UMIs. TCRdb used MiXCR to reprocess the 5' RACE reads, holding one entry per CDR3 protein. The sample lists 15,000 to 20,000 distinct CDR3 sequences; 7.5% were seen once. This receptor was obtained from a woman aged 25 to 45 with HTLV-1-associated myelopathy (HAM/TSP). The sequenced sample was CD8+ T cells from blood.

The CDR3 sequence: CSARERGLEPYGYTF. The CDR3 DNA sequence: TGCAGTGCTAGAGAAAGGGGGCTCGAGCCCTATGGCTACACCTTC. This chain connects TRBV20-1 to TRBJ1-2; 7 nucleotides match TRBD1. Germline loops: CDR1 DFQATT, CDR2 SNEGSKA (reference sequence). This CDR3 spans 15 amino acids. J lost 4 bases, V lost 0 bases, and 8 bases had no gene match.